This T cell receptor beta chain was sequenced for a study of OX40 agonist ivuxolimab in advanced cancers. A note on the overall study: The costimulatory receptor OX40 (CD134) was targeted by ivuxolimab, a fully human IgG2 agonistic monoclonal antibody. Partial responses were achieved by three dose-escalation patients, of whom one had hepatocellular carcinoma and two had cutaneous melanoma. The paper describes the monotherapy dose-escalation part (N of about 55 patients) of the phase I trial of ivuxolimab. Peripheral TCRbeta sequencing aimed to test whether ivuxolimab altered TCR sequence diversity and caused clonal T-cell expansion. Patients were allowed to have had prior anti-PD-1, anti-PD-L1 or anti-CTLA-4 therapy, and around two fifths of the dose-escalation patients had been treated with checkpoint inhibitors. In the dose-escalation cohort, around 80% of patients were male, and the mean age was 60 years with a range of roughly 23 to 90. Of the approximately 53 patients in dose escalation, around 19 had hepatocellular carcinoma, around 15 had melanoma, 9 had renal cell carcinoma and 9 had head and neck cancer. Intravenous ivuxolimab was administered to patients every 2 weeks at six dose levels: 0.01, 0.1, 0.3, 1.5, 3 and 10 mg/kg. Paper-wide results and their limitations: Low levels of normalized T-cell clonal expansion were also seen in some patients who did not respond. After ivuxolimab, expanded clones were on average more numerous among CD8+ T cells than among CD4+ T cells. In the 0.1-3.0 mg/kg groups, partial responders were among the patients with the lowest normalized peripheral clonal expansion, particularly in CD8+ T cells. At doses of 0.1 to 3.0 mg/kg, clonal expansion of both CD4+ and CD8+ blood T cells was observed from baseline to week 6. Antigen specificity was not determined for the clonally expanded peripheral T cells.

V was cut back by 6 bases and J by 1 base, leaving a gap of 11 bases between them. From the germline V gene, CDR1 is SGHTA and CDR2 is FQGTGA. The CDR3 numbers 14 residues from cysteine through phenylalanine. The sequence is cut down to CDR3 DNA, 42 bases in frame from base 1. Worth noting for this clone: No antigen is known for it. No base quality values were provided; no much bigger clone lies one nucleotide off.

The trial excluded patients who had a history of autoimmune disease or who were on systemic immunosuppression. Peripheral blood for TCR sequencing was collected from all dose cohorts at baseline, on cycle 4 day 1, and on cycle 7 day 1. Samples came from an open-label, multicenter, first-in-human phase I dose-escalation trial of ivuxolimab. The trial enrolled adults with locally advanced or metastatic head and neck squamous cell, hepatocellular, melanoma or renal cell carcinoma. CD4+ and CD8+ T cells were sorted separately from peripheral blood before TCR sequencing. To sequence the TCRbeta CDR3 region, genomic DNA was isolated from the sorted cells. The immunoSEQ Assay was used for sequencing of TCRbeta CDR3 regions. TCRdb re-hosts the immuneACCESS table, in-frame sequences only. Its copies lack some clones; in the studies checked, an unresolved V gene accounts for under half of them, and the cause for the rest is not known. Here the sample has about 80,000 clones; about 89% occur a single time. Clones ranked in the top ten supply approximately 12% of the sample.

Material: CD4+ or CD8+ T cells sorted from blood, obtained in a trial of the OX40 agonist ivuxolimab. The chain uses TRBV7-3 and TRBJ2-3; the D gene cannot be named for sure. The receptor was derived from an adult with an advanced solid tumor such as melanoma, head and neck, liver or kidney cancer. The CDR3 reads as follows: CASSPTLGTDTQYF. The DNA sequence follows: TGTGCCAGCAGTCCAACCCTTGGCACAGATACGCAGTATTTT.